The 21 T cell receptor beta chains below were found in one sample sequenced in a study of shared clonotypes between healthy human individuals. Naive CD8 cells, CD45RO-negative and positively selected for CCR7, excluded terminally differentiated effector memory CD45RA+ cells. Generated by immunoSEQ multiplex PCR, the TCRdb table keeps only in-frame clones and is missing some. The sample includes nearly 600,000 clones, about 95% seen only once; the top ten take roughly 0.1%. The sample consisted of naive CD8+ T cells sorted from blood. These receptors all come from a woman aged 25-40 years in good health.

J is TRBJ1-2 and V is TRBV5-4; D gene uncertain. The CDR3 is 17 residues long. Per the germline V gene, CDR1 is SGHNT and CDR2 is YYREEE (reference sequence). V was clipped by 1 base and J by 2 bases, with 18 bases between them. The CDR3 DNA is TGTGCCAGCAGCTTGTGGCTGTCGGATACTAGGAACTATGGCTACACCTTC. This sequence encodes CASSLWLSDTRNYGYTF.

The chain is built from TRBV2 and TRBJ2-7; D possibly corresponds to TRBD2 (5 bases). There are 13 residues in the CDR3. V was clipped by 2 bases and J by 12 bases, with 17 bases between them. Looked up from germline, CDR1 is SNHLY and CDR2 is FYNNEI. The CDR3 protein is CASSESRTYISYF. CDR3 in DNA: TGTGCCAGCAGTGAATCTAGGACTTACATTTCGTACTTC.

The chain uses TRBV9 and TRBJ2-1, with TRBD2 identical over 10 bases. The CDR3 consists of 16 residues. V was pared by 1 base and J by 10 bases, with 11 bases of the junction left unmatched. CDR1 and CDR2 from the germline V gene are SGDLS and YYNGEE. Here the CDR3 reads CASSVLSSGSSGEQFF. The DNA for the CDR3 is TGTGCCAGCAGCGTACTATCTAGCGGGAGTTCCGGGGAGCAGTTCTTC.

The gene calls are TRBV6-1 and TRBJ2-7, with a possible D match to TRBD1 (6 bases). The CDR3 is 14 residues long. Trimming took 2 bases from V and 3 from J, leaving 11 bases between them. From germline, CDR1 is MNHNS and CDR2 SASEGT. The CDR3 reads CASSEWGQYYEQYF. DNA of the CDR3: TGTGCCAGCAGTGAATGGGGACAATACTACGAGCAGTACTTC.

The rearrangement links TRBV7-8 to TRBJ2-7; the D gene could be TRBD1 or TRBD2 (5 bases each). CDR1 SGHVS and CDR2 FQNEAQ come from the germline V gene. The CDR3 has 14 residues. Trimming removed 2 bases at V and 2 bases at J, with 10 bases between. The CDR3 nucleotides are TGTGCCAGCAGCTTAATGGGGACGACCTACGAGCAGTACTTC. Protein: CASSLMGTTYEQYF. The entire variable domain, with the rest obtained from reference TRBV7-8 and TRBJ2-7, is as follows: GAGVSQSPRYKVAKRGQDVALRCDPISGHVSLFWYQQALGQGPEFLTYFQNEAQLDKSGLPSDRFFAERPEGSVSTLKIQRTQQEDSAVYLCASSLMGTTYEQYFGPGTRLTVT.

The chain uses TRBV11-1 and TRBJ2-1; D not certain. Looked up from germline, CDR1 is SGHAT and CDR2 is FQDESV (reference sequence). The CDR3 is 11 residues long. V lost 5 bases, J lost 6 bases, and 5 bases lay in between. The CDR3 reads CASSEFNEQFF. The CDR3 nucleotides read TGTGCCAGCAGCGAGTTCAATGAGCAGTTCTTC. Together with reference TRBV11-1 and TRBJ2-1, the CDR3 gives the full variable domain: EAEVAQSPRYKITEKSQAVAFWCDPISGHATLYWYRQILGQGPELLVQFQDESVVDDSQLPKDRFSAERLKGVDSTLKIQPAELGDSAMYLCASSEFNEQFFGPGTRLTVL.

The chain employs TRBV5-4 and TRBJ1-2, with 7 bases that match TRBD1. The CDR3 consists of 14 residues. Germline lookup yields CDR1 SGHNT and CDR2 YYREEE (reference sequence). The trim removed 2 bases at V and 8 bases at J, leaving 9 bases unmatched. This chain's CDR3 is CASSLRGGGRGYTF. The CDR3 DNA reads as TGTGCCAGCAGCTTAAGAGGGGGCGGTCGAGGCTACACCTTC.

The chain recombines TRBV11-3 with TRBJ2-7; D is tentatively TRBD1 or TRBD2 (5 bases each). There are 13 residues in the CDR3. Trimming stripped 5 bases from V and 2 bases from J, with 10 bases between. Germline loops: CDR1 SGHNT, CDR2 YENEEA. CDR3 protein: CASSQGRAYEQYF. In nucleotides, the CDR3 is TGTGCCAGCAGCCAGGGACGGGCCTACGAGCAGTACTTC.

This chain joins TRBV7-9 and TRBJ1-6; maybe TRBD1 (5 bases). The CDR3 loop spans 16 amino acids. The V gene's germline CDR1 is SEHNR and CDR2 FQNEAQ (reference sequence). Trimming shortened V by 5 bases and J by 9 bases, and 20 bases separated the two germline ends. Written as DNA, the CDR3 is TGTGCCAGCAGCCTCACGGGACGGAGAGAAGCTTCACCCCTCCACTTT. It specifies CASSLTGRREASPLHF.

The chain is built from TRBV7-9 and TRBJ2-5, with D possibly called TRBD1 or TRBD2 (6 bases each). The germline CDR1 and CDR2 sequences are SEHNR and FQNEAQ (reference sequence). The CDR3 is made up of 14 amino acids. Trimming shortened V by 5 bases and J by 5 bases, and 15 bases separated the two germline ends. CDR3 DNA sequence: TGTGCCAGCAGCCAGACAGGAGGGGGGGAGACCCAGTACTTC. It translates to CASSQTGGGETQYF.

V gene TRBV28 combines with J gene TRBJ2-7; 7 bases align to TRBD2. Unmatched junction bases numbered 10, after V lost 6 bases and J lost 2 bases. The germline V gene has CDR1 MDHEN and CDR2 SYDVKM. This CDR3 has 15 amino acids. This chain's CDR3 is CASSPTSGTTYEQYF. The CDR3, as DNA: TGTGCCAGCAGCCCTACTTCGGGGACTACCTACGAGCAGTACTTC.

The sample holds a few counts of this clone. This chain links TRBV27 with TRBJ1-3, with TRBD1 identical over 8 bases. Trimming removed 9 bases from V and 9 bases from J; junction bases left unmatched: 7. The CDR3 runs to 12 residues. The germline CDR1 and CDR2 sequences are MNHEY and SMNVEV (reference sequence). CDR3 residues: CASWTGFSTIYF. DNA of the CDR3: TGTGCCAGTTGGACAGGGTTTAGCACCATATATTTT.

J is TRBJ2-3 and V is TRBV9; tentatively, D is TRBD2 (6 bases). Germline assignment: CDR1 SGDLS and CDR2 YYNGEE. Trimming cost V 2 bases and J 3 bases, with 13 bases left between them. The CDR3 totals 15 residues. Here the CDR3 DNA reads TGTGCCAGCAGCGTCGGCGGGGCTAGAACAGATACGCAGTATTTT. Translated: CASSVGGARTDTQYF.

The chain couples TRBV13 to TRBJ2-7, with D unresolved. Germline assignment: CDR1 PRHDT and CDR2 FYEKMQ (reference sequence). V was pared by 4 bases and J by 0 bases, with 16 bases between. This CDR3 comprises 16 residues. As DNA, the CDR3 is TGTGCCAGCAGCTCAAGCGAAAACAGCGACTCCTACGAGCAGTACTTC. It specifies CASSSSENSDSYEQYF.

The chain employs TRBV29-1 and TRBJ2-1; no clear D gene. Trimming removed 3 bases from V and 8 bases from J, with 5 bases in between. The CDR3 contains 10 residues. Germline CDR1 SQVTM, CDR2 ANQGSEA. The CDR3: CSVDDYEQFF. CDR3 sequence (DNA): TGCAGCGTTGATGACTATGAGCAGTTCTTC.

CDR3 loop: CATSRDGGDQPQHF. The CDR3 DNA reads as TGTGCCACCAGCCGCGACGGTGGGGATCAGCCCCAGCATTTT. This chain links TRBV15 with TRBJ1-5; D unresolved. The V end was cut by 5 bases, the J end by 5 bases, with 13 bases between. The CDR3 extends over 14 amino acids. Germline CDR1 is LNHNV and CDR2 is YYDKDF (reference sequence).

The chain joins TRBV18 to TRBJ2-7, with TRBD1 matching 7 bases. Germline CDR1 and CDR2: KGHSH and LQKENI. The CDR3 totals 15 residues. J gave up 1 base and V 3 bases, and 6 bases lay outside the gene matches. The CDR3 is CASSPRDSLSYEQYF. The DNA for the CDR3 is TGTGCCAGCTCACCTCGGGACAGTCTATCCTACGAGCAGTACTTC.

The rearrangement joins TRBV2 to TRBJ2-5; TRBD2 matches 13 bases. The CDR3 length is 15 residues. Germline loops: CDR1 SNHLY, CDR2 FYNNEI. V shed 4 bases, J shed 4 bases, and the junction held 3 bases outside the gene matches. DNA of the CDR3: TGTGCCAGCAGTGGGACTAGCGGGAGTGGAGAGACCCAGTACTTC. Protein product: CASSGTSGSGETQYF.

In DNA form, the CDR3 reads TGCGCCAGCAACCAGGGACAGTTGAACACTGAAGCTTTCTTT. It is translated as CASNQGQLNTEAFF. V gene TRBV4-1 combines with J gene TRBJ1-1; 7 bases are a match to TRBD1. Trimming removed 7 bases from V and 0 bases from J; junction bases left unmatched: 5. CDR3 length: 14 amino acids. Germline CDR1 reads MGHRA; CDR2 reads YSYEKL.

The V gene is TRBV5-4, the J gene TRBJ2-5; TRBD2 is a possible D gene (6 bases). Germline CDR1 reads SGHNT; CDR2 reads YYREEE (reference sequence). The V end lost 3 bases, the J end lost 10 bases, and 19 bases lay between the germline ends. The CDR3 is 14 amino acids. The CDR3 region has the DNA TGTGCCAGCAGCTGGTCGGTCGGGAGCGACATCCAGTACTTC. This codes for CASSWSVGSDIQYF.

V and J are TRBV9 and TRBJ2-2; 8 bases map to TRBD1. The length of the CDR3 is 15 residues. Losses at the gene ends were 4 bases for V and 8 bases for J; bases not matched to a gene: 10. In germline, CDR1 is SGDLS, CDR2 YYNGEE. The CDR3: CASSPSGGANGELFF. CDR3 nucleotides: TGTGCCAGCAGCCCATCAGGGGGCGCAAATGGGGAGCTGTTTTTT.